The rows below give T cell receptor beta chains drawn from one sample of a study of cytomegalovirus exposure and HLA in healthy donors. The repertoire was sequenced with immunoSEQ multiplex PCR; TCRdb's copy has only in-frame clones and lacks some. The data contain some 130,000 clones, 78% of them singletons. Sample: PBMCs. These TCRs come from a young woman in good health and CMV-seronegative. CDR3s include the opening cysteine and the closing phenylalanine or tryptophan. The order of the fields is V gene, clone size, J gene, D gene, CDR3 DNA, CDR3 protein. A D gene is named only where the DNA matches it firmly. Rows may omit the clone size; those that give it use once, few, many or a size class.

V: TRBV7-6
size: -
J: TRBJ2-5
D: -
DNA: TGTGCCAGCAGCTCTACAGAGACCCAGTACTTC
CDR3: CASSSTETQYF

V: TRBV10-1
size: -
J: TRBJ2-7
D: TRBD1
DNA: TGCGCCAGCAGTGAGGGGGGACAGAACTACGAGCAGTACTTC
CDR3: CASSEGGQNYEQYF

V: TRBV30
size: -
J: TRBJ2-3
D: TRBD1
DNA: TGTGCCTGGAGCAAGACGGACAGGGTTGCAGATACGCAGTATTTT
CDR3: CAWSKTDRVADTQYF

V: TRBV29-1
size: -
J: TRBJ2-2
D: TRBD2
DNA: TGCAGCGTTGGCTATGAGGGACTAGCGGGAGTGATCGGGGAGCTGTTTTTT
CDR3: CSVGYEGLAGVIGELFF

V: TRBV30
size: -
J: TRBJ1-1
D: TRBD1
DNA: TGTGCCTGGAGTGTGACAGGGCCGAACACTGAAGCTTTCTTT
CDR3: CAWSVTGPNTEAFF

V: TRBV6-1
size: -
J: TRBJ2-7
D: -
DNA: TGTGCCAGCAGTGACTCCGCCGGGACACCATACGAGCAGTACTTC
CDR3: CASSDSAGTPYEQYF

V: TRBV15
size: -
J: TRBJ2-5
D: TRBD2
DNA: TGTGCCACCAGCAGAGATTTAATCGGGGGGGCGGGGAAGGAGACCCAGTACTTC
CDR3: CATSRDLIGGAGKETQYF

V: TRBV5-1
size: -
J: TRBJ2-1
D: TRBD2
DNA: TGCGCCAGCTCCTCTCGACAGCGGGAGGGCGAGCAGTTCTTC
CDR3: CASSSRQREGEQFF

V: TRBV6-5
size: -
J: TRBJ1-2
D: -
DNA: TGTGCCAGCAGTAGACAGGCCACAGGCTATGGCTACACCTTC
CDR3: CASSRQATGYGYTF

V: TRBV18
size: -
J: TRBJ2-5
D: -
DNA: TGTGCCAGCTCACCACTCCAGGGGATGGAGACCCAGTACTTC
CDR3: CASSPLQGMETQYF

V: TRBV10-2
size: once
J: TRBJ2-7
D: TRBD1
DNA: TGCGCCAGCAGTGACCCGACGTGGACAGGGAGTTACGAGCAGTACTTC
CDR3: CASSDPTWTGSYEQYF

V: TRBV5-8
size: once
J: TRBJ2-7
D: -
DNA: TGTGCCAGCAGTGTGAGGAGTTACGAGCAGTACTTC
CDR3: CASSVRSYEQYF

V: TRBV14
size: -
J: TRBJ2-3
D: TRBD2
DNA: TGTGCCAGCAGCTTTCGCCTAGCGGGGCCGCGCGCCCCTGATACGCAGTATTTT
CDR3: CASSFRLAGPRAPDTQYF

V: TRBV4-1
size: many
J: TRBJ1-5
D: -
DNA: TGCGCCAGTACAGCCGGACTCGGAGAAGGTCAGCCCCAGCATTTT
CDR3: CASTAGLGEGQPQHF